Each of the 29 T cell receptor beta chains below was sequenced from the same sample in a study of blood T cell repertoires in COVID-19. Libraries were prepared by immunoSEQ multiplex PCR; TCRdb keeps only in-frame clonotypes and omits some of them. The profile covers 170,000 or so clones, with over 70% appearing a single time and 6.5% to 8.5% taken by the ten largest. The sequenced material came from peripheral blood. Source of these receptors: a woman between 40 and 55 years old with COVID-19, enrolled during active disease.

The V and J genes are TRBV2 and TRBJ2-2; no clear D gene. The CDR3 extends over 11 amino acids. Germline-derived CDR1 and CDR2 are SNHLY and FYNNEI. V dropped 8 bases and J dropped 9 bases, with 10 bases sitting between them. The DNA of the CDR3 is TGTGCCAGCGCTGAGACTTGGGAGCTGTTTTTT. Translated, it gives CASAETWELFF.

The V gene is TRBV7-2, the J gene TRBJ1-5, with D unclear. CDR1 is SGHTA and CDR2 is FQGNSA in the germline V gene. The CDR3 loop spans 14 amino acids. V lost 2 bases, J lost 2 bases, and 7 bases lay in between. This CDR3 reads CASSLKGGNQPQHF. The DNA for the CDR3 is TGTGCCAGCAGCTTAAAGGGAGGCAATCAGCCCCAGCATTTT.

V gene TRBV2 combines with J gene TRBJ1-5; D is unclear. Per germline, CDR1 SNHLY and CDR2 FYNNEI. CDR3 length: 13 amino acids. The V and J ends lost 4 bases and 4 bases respectively, with 8 bases between them. The CDR3 DNA follows: TGTGCCAGCAGTGTGGGCGGGAATCAGCCCCAGCATTTT. It yields the protein CASSVGGNQPQHF.

The chain carries TRBV5-1 and TRBJ2-5; TRBD2 aligns across 8 bases. The CDR3 has 14 amino acids. Germline V gene sequence: CDR1 SGHRS, CDR2 YFSETQ. After removal of 4 bases from V and 5 bases from J, the junction contained 7 bases not matched to a gene. The CDR3 DNA follows: TGCGCCAGCAGCCTTAGCGGGGTGGGGGAGACCCAGTACTTC. This translates into CASSLSGVGETQYF.

The chain uses TRBV11-2 and TRBJ1-1, with 8 bases lining up with TRBD1. The germline CDR1 and CDR2 sequences are SGHAT and FQNNGV. The CDR3 contains 13 residues. V lost 5 bases and J lost 5; bases outside the gene matches: 4. This chain's CDR3 is CASSPQGATEAFF. The DNA for the CDR3 is TGTGCCAGCAGCCCTCAGGGGGCGACTGAAGCTTTCTTT.

V is TRBV3-1 (or the pseudogene TRBV3-2) and J is TRBJ2-7; 10 positions agree with TRBD2. The CDR3 totals 14 residues. V lost 1 base to trimming and J lost 6 bases; unmatched junction nucleotides: 3. The germline gives CDR1 LGHDT, CDR2 YNNKEL (reference sequence). CDR3 nucleotides: TGTGCCAGCAGCCAAGGTCTAGCGGGGGCCGAGCAGTACTTC. It yields the protein CASSQGLAGAEQYF.

The chain recombines TRBV18 with TRBJ1-1, with D possibly being TRBD1 (5 bases). Per germline, CDR1 KGHSH and CDR2 LQKENI. Trimming removed 3 bases from V and 7 bases from J, with 12 bases in between. CDR3 length: 13 residues. For the CDR3, the DNA is TGTGCCAGCTCACCTTCCGAAGGGGTTGAAGCTTTCTTT. This translates into CASSPSEGVEAFF.

The chain uses TRBV6-5 and TRBJ1-1, with a tentative D call TRBD1 (6 bases). The CDR3 has 14 amino acids. V lost 6 bases, J lost 6 bases, and 17 bases lay in between. The germline gives CDR1 MNHEY, CDR2 SVGAGI. CDR3 bases: TGTGCCAGCAGAGCTCAAAGGGGGGGCGCTGAAGCTTTCTTT. Its protein is CASRAQRGGAEAFF.

The V and J genes are TRBV5-5 and TRBJ1-5; 11 nucleotides agree with TRBD1. Germline V lookup: CDR1 SGHKS, CDR2 YYEKEE (reference sequence). The CDR3 length is 16 residues. Germline trimming cut 5 bases from V and 3 bases from J; bases unmatched to any gene: 7. The CDR3 nucleotides are TGTGCCAGCAGATATACGGGACAGGGGGACAATCAGCCCCAGCATTTT. Translation gives CASRYTGQGDNQPQHF.

V gene TRBV6-4 combines with J gene TRBJ1-6, with TRBD1 as a possible D gene (5 bases). Trimming took 6 bases from V and 7 from J, leaving 13 bases between them. The CDR3 contains 14 residues. Germline loops: CDR1 MRHNA, CDR2 SNTAGT. The CDR3 region has the DNA TGTGCCAGCAGCACGGGACGGGAGAATTCACCCCTCCACTTT. Its translation: CASSTGRENSPLHF.

For this clone: At the DNA level, this CDR3 is encoded by other sequences in the same sample as well. This CDR3 is CASSQVSGGTEAFF. The CDR3, as DNA: TGCGCCAGCAGCCAGGTCTCGGGAGGCACTGAAGCTTTCTTT. This chain links TRBV4-1 with TRBJ1-1; D unclear. Germline CDR1 reads MGHRA; CDR2 reads YSYEKL. The length of the CDR3 is 14 residues. V dropped 3 bases and J dropped 4 bases, with 12 bases sitting between them.

V is TRBV7-9 and J is TRBJ1-3, with TRBD1 as a possible D gene (5 bases). The CDR3 spans 16 residues. The V end was cut by 5 bases, the J end by 5 bases, with 19 bases between. Germline CDR1 reads SEHNR; CDR2 reads FQNEAQ (reference sequence). This CDR3 is CASSTGGELLRNTIYF. The DNA of the CDR3 is TGTGCCAGCAGCACTGGAGGGGAATTACTGAGAAACACCATATATTTT.

The rearrangement links TRBV19 to TRBJ1-5; D might be TRBD1 (6 bases). The CDR3 loop spans 15 amino acids. Germline V gene sequence: CDR1 LNHDA, CDR2 SQIVND (reference sequence). With 3 bases removed from V and 6 bases from J, the gap between germline ends came to 15 bases. The CDR3 coding sequence is TGTGCCAGTAGTATTGGGGGCCGAAGAGGTCAGCCCCAGCATTTT. It yields the protein CASSIGGRRGQPQHF.

The chain uses TRBV19 and TRBJ2-7; TRBD1 is a possible D gene (6 bases). The V end was cut by 4 bases, the J end by 6 bases, with 22 bases between. The CDR3 spans 16 residues. Per the germline V gene, CDR1 is LNHDA and CDR2 is SQIVND (reference sequence). DNA for the CDR3: TGTGCCAGTAGTACTTGGGATATTTCCAGGGGAAGCGAGCAGTACTTC. Translating it yields CASSTWDISRGSEQYF.

The CDR3 DNA is TGCGCCAGCAGCTTGGCCTCGGGGATGAATGAGCAGTTCTTC. Protein sequence: CASSLASGMNEQFF. The rearrangement joins TRBV5-1 to TRBJ2-1; tentative D call: TRBD2 (5 bases). Deletions cut 0 bases from V and 7 bases from J, with 11 bases between. This CDR3 region has 14 residues. Looked up from germline, CDR1 is SGHRS and CDR2 is YFSETQ.

The CDR3 protein is CSVLRGTNTGELFF. CDR3 coding DNA: TGCAGCGTGCTAAGGGGTACGAACACCGGGGAGCTGTTTTTT. V gene TRBV29-1 combines with J gene TRBJ2-2; D is perhaps TRBD1 (5 bases). Trimming cost V 6 bases and J 0 bases, with 11 bases left between them. Looked up from germline, CDR1 is SQVTM and CDR2 is ANQGSEA. This CDR3 spans 14 amino acids.

The V gene is TRBV9, the J gene TRBJ1-2; possible D gene TRBD1, 5 bases. The V and J ends lost 0 bases and 3 bases respectively, with 12 bases between them. Germline lookup yields CDR1 SGDLS and CDR2 YYNGEE. The CDR3 spans 15 residues. CDR3 protein: CASSVVDSTYYGYTF. The CDR3 region has the DNA TGTGCCAGCAGCGTAGTTGACAGTACCTACTATGGCTACACCTTC.

The genes are TRBV27 and TRBJ1-4, with a weak D call TRBD1 (6 bases). There are 16 residues in the CDR3. V dropped 2 bases and J dropped 1 base, with 11 bases sitting between them. Germline V CDR1 and CDR2: MNHEY, SMNVEV (reference sequence). Here the CDR3 DNA reads TGTGCCAGCAGTTTAACAGGGACCGGAACTAATGAAAAACTGTTTTTT. Protein: CASSLTGTGTNEKLFF.

This clone was detected once. CDR3 loop: CASSLGSGGTDTQYF. The CDR3 nucleotides are TGTGCCAGCAGTTTAGGCTCAGGGGGCACAGATACGCAGTATTTT. This chain connects TRBV27 to TRBJ2-3, with D maybe TRBD1 (6 bases). This CDR3 spans 15 amino acids. Germline CDR1 MNHEY, CDR2 SMNVEV (reference sequence). Trimming took 2 bases from V and 1 from J, leaving 10 bases between them.

J is TRBJ2-7 and V is TRBV19; 7 nucleotides agree with TRBD2. V trimming: 8 bases; J trimming: 4 bases; junction bases outside the gene matches: 8. The germline CDR1 and CDR2 sequences are LNHDA and SQIVND (reference sequence). The CDR3 has 13 residues. The CDR3 DNA is TGTGCCAGTGCGGGGGTTCCGACGTACGAGCAGTACTTC. This sequence encodes CASAGVPTYEQYF.

The chain employs TRBV11-2 and TRBJ1-1; D might be TRBD1 (5 bases). CDR3 size: 15 residues. Germline V CDR1 and CDR2: SGHAT, FQNNGV. Trimming pared 0 bases from V and 5 bases from J, leaving 13 bases between. The CDR3 coding sequence is TGTGCCAGCAGCTTAGAAGGGACGGCGGGGACTGAAGCTTTCTTT. Translation: CASSLEGTAGTEAFF.

V is TRBV6-4 and J is TRBJ2-3; unclear D gene. This CDR3 contains 13 residues. V was pared by 3 bases and J by 1 base, with 5 bases between. Germline V gives CDR1 MRHNA, CDR2 SNTAGT. The CDR3 DNA follows: TGTGCCAGCAGTGATCAGGGCACAGATACGCAGTATTTT. Protein product: CASSDQGTDTQYF.

This rearrangement joins TRBV5-1 to TRBJ1-1, with D perhaps TRBD1 (6 bases). Trimming stripped 3 bases from V and 1 base from J, with 10 bases between. This CDR3 is built from 14 residues. Germline V gene data show CDR1 as SGHRS and CDR2 as YFSETQ. The CDR3: CASSSRRGNTEAFF. The CDR3 DNA follows: TGCGCCAGCAGCTCCCGCAGGGGGAACACTGAAGCTTTCTTT.

The CDR3 here is CASSPGGALDSNQPQHF. In DNA form, the CDR3 reads TGCGCCAGCAGCCCGGGAGGAGCTTTAGATAGCAATCAGCCCCAGCATTTT. The chain employs TRBV4-1 and TRBJ1-5, with D hard to call. V dropped 4 bases and J dropped 0 bases, with 16 bases sitting between them. Germline CDR1 MGHRA, CDR2 YSYEKL. The CDR3 is 17 amino acids.

The V and J genes are TRBV25-1 and TRBJ2-1, with D possibly matching TRBD2 (6 bases). The germline V and J ends were trimmed by 4 bases and 0 bases, with 13 bases remaining between them. Germline CDR1 reads MGHDK; CDR2 reads SYGVNS. CDR3 length: 16 amino acids. The CDR3 reads CASSAIIAVSYNEQFF. The CDR3 region has the DNA TGTGCCAGCAGTGCTATTATAGCGGTCTCCTACAATGAGCAGTTCTTC.

The chain combines TRBV5-1 with TRBJ2-1; TRBD2 might be the D (5 bases). The V gene lost 0 bases and the J gene lost 15 bases, with 13 bases spanning the gap. The length of the CDR3 is 12 residues. Germline CDR1 and CDR2: SGHRS and YFSETQ. The CDR3 loop reads CASSLATNTRFF. CDR3 nucleotides: TGCGCCAGCAGCTTGGCGACGAACACTAGGTTCTTC.

A few counts support this clone. The chain employs TRBV19 and TRBJ2-1; unclear D gene. This CDR3 spans 13 amino acids. Looked up from germline, CDR1 is LNHDA and CDR2 is SQIVND (reference sequence). Trimming cost V 6 bases and J 9 bases, with 15 bases left between them. The CDR3 sequence is CASSLTGALEQFF. The DNA of the CDR3 is TGTGCCAGTAGCCTCACCGGTGCCCTTGAGCAGTTCTTC. The variable domain in full, with the rest retrieved from reference TRBV19 and TRBJ2-1, is DGGITQSPKYLFRKEGQNVTLSCEQNLNHDAMYWYRQDPGQGLRLIYYSQIVNDFQKGDIAEGYSVSREKKESFPLTVTSAQKNPTAFYLCASSLTGALEQFFGPGTRLTVL.

The V and J genes are TRBV28 and TRBJ2-4; 10 bases match TRBD1. This CDR3 comprises 16 residues. Germline V gene sequence: CDR1 MDHEN, CDR2 SYDVKM. Germline trimming cut 7 bases from V and 7 bases from J; bases unmatched to any gene: 13. The CDR3 spells CASTRQGAPPRNIQYF. CDR3 nucleotides: TGTGCCAGCACCAGACAGGGGGCCCCCCCAAGGAACATTCAGTACTTC. The variable domain in full, with the rest retrieved from reference TRBV28 and TRBJ2-4, is DVKVTQSSRYLVKRTGEKVFLECVQDMDHENMFWYRQDPGLGLRLIYFSYDVKMKEKGDIPEGYSVSREKKERFSLILESASTNQTSMYLCASTRQGAPPRNIQYFGAGTRLSVL.

In DNA form, the CDR3 reads TGTGCCAGCAGTGAAGCTTGGTTTTCGCGGGGCGAAGCTTTCTTT. Amino acids: CASSEAWFSRGEAFF. The chain has TRBV6-1 and TRBJ1-1, with D perhaps matching TRBD1 (5 bases). Germline V gene lookup returns CDR1 MNHNS and CDR2 SASEGT. The CDR3 length is 15 residues. Trimming cost V 0 bases and J 8 bases, with 16 bases left between them.